This T cell receptor (beta chain) was observed in a study of blood T cell repertoires in COVID-19. Study-level background: Italy, Spain and the United States were the sources of the convalescent and acute COVID-19 samples.

J was trimmed by 4 bases and V by 5 bases; bases with no gene match: 3. This CDR3 is 14 amino acids long. Per germline, CDR1 SGHRS and CDR2 YFSETQ. Original methodology: Amplified reference gene primers provided the basis for estimating nucleated cell counts. The repertoire was sequenced with immunoSEQ multiplex PCR; TCRdb's copy has only in-frame clones and lacks some. V, J and clone size are those of that table, while D and trimming were read from the DNA. The sample carries about 320,000 clones, 90% recorded once. Donors in Cohort 3 counted as recovered after two negative PCRs, clearance, or symptom resolution.

The TCR was taken from a man in his sixties who had recovered from COVID-19. The sequenced sample was PBMCs or T cells enriched from blood (not recorded which). The chain employs TRBV5-1 and TRBJ1-3; 10 positions agree with TRBD1. This chain's CDR3 is CASRGQGTGNTIYF. The CDR3 DNA reads as TGCGCCAGCAGGGGACAGGGGACGGGAAACACCATATATTTT.